This T cell receptor (beta chain) was captured in a study of radiotherapy plus CTLA-4 blockade in lung cancer. This CDR3 is built from 16 residues. Trimming cost V 4 bases and J 7 bases; bases outside gene matches: 5. Germline CDR1 is LNHDA and CDR2 is SQIVND (reference sequence). Repertoires were generated with immunoSEQ multiplex PCR, while TCRdb's copy carries only in-frame clones and drops some. The profile shows about 97,000 clones, about four fifths of them singletons. The sequence came from a human donor with non-small cell lung cancer who had a partial response to radiotherapy plus ipilimumab. Some clones in this sample may be carry-over from other donors' samples. The sequences come from peripheral blood, collected from a patient treated with radiotherapy plus ipilimumab. V is TRBV19 and J is TRBJ2-1; 15 bases are a match to TRBD2. CDR3 DNA: TGTGCCAGTAGTAGGACTAGCGGGAGGGCCATAAATGAGCAGTTCTTC. It codes for CASSRTSGRAINEQFF.